These 6 T cell receptor beta chains were sequenced from one sample in a study of shared clonotypes between healthy human individuals. The table came from immunoSEQ multiplex PCR; TCRdb's copy has only in-frame clones and leaves some out. The table shows under 850,000 clones, with 55% to 75% occurring only once. The specimen sequenced was memory CD4+ T cells sorted from blood. Subset of the sample: CD45RA-negative fraction. These receptors were collected from a woman aged 25-40 years in good health.

About this clone itself: The sample holds other DNA sequences that translate to the same CDR3. V usage is TRBV30 and J usage is TRBJ1-2; D perhaps matches TRBD1 (5 bases). The CDR3 covers 12 residues. Trimming shortened V by 0 bases and J by 5 bases, and 7 bases separated the two germline ends. Germline V gives CDR1 GTSNPN, CDR2 SVGIG (reference sequence). In nucleotides, the CDR3 is TGTGCCTGGAGTGTAGGGGCGTATGGCTACACCTTC. It specifies CAWSVGAYGYTF.

This clone was counted many times. The chain carries TRBV7-9 and TRBJ2-1; 12 positions agree with TRBD2. The CDR3 has 16 residues. With 3 bases clipped from V and 9 bases from J, the junction kept 9 bases outside the gene matches. In germline, CDR1 is SEHNR, CDR2 FQNEAQ (reference sequence). This chain's CDR3 is CASSFPGLAGSIEQFF. Here the CDR3 DNA reads TGTGCCAGCAGCTTCCCAGGACTAGCGGGGTCTATTGAGCAGTTCTTC.

This chain uses TRBV7-9 with TRBJ2-1; a weak D match, TRBD2 (6 bases). CDR1 is SEHNR, CDR2 FQNEAQ, per germline (reference sequence). Between the trimmed V and J ends, which lost 3 bases and 6 bases, there was a span of 15 bases. The CDR3 runs 15 residues. CDR3 in amino acids: CASSLASVWVNEQFF. The CDR3 region has the DNA TGTGCCAGCAGCTTGGCTAGCGTGTGGGTCAATGAGCAGTTCTTC.

Only a few counts were recorded for this clone. This rearrangement joins TRBV7-9 to TRBJ2-5, with TRBD1 identical over 9 bases. CDR1 and CDR2 (germline): SEHNR, FQNEAQ (reference sequence). This CDR3 region has 15 residues. V lost 6 bases and J lost 1; bases outside the gene matches: 6. In nucleotides, the CDR3 is TGTGCCAGCAGTCCTACAGGGGGCCTCCAAGAGACCCAGTACTTC. Its protein product is CASSPTGGLQETQYF. Together with reference TRBV7-9 and TRBJ2-5, the CDR3 gives the full variable domain: DTGVSQNPRHKITKRGQNVTFRCDPISEHNRLYWYRQTLGQGPEFLTYFQNEAQLEKSRLLSDRFSAERPKGSFSTLEIQRTEQGDSAMYLCASSPTGGLQETQYFGPGTRLLVL.

This clone showed up just once. The V gene is TRBV29-1, the J gene TRBJ2-3; D call uncertain. Germline V CDR1 and CDR2: SQVTM, ANQGSEA. Between the trimmed V and J ends, which lost 0 bases and 0 bases, there was a span of 16 bases. The CDR3 is 17 amino acids. The CDR3 coding sequence is TGCAGCGTTGAAGAAGCCCCAGGAAGTCAAAGCACAGATACGCAGTATTTT. This sequence encodes CSVEEAPGSQSTDTQYF.

The chain employs TRBV28 and TRBJ2-7; D may be TRBD1 or TRBD2 (5 bases each). Germline lookup yields CDR1 MDHEN and CDR2 SYDVKM. The ends were cut back, 3 bases at V and 6 bases at J, with 21 bases in the middle. This CDR3 has 16 amino acids. CDR3 bases: TGTGCCAGCAGTTTTCCCGGGACCACGACATCCGGCGAGCAGTACTTC. It translates to CASSFPGTTTSGEQYF. The whole variable domain, filled in from reference TRBV28 and TRBJ2-7, reads DVKVTQSSRYLVKRTGEKVFLECVQDMDHENMFWYRQDPGLGLRLIYFSYDVKMKEKGDIPEGYSVSREKKERFSLILESASTNQTSMYLCASSFPGTTTSGEQYFGPGTRLTVT.